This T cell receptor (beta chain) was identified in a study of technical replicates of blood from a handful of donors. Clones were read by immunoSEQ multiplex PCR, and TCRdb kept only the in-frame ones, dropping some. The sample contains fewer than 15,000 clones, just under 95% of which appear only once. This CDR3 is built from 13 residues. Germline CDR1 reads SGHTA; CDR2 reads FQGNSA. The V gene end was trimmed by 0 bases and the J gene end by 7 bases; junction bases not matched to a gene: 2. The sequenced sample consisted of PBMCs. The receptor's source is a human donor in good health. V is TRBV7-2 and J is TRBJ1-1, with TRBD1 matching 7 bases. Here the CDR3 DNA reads TGTGCCAGCAGCTTAGCCCGGGACAGTGAAGCTTTCTTT. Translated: CASSLARDSEAFF.